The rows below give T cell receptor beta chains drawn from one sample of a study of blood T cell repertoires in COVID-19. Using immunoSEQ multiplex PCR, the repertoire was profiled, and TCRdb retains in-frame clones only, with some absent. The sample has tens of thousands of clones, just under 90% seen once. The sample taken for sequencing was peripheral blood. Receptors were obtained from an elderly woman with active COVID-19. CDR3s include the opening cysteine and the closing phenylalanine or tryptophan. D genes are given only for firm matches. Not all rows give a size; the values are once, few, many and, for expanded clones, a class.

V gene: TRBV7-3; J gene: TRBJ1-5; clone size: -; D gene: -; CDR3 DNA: TGTGCCAGCAGCTTAAGCCGGCGGTCGGCAAATCAGCCCCAGCATTTT; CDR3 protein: CASSLSRRSANQPQHF
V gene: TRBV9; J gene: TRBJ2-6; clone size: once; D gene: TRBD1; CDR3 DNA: TGTGCCAGCAGCGTATACGACAGGGCTGGGGCCAACGTCCTGACTTTC; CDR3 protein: CASSVYDRAGANVLTF
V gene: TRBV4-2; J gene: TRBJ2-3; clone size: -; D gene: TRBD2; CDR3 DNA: TGTGCCAGCAGCCACTCAGCGGGACTAGCAACAGATACGCAGTATTTT; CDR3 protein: CASSHSAGLATDTQYF
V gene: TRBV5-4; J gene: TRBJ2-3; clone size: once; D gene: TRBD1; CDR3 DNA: TGTGCCAGCAGCCGAGGGACAGTGAGCACAGATACGCAGTATTTT; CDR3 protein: CASSRGTVSTDTQYF
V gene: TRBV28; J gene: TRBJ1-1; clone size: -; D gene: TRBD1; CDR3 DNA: TGTGCCAGCATTACAGGGGGCGGTACCCCCACTGAAGCTTTCTTT; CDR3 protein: CASITGGGTPTEAFF
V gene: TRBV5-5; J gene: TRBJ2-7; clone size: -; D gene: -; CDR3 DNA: TGTGCCAGCAGACGGGACTTCTACTCCTACGAGCAGTACTTC; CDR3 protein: CASRRDFYSYEQYF
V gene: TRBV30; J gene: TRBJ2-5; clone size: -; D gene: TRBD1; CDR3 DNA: TGTGCCTGGAGTCAGGGGGACCCCCAAGAGACCCAGTACTTC; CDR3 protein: CAWSQGDPQETQYF
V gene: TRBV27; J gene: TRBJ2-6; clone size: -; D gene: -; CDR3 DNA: TGTGCCAGCAGAATGGTGAACTTCGGGGCCAACGTCCTGACTTTC; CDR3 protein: CASRMVNFGANVLTF
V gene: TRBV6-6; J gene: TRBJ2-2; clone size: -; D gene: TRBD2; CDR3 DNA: TGTGCCAGCAGTTCAGCGGGAGGTTGGAACACCGGGGAGCTGTTTTTT; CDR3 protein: CASSSAGGWNTGELFF
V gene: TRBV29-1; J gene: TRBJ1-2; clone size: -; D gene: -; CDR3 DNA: TGCAGCGTTGAGGGACAAGGCTATGGCTACACCTTC; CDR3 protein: CSVEGQGYGYTF
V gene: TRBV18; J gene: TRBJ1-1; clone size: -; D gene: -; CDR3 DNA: TGTGCCAGCTCCCCCGGACAGTGGAACACTGAAGCTTTCTTT; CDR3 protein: CASSPGQWNTEAFF
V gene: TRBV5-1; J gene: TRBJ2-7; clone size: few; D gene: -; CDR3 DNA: TGCGCCAGCAGCTTGGCCGCGGGGGCCAGCTCCTACGAGCAGTACTTC; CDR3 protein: CASSLAAGASSYEQYF
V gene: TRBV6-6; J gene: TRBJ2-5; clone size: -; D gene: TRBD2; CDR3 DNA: TGTGCCAGCAGTCCTAGACTAGCGGGCAGCCGCCAGTATGAGACCCAGTACTTC; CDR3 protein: CASSPRLAGSRQYETQYF
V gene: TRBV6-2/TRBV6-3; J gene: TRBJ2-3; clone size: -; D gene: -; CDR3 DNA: TGTGCCAGCAGTTACTCGCCAAGCGGAGGCACAGATACGCAGTATTTT; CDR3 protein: CASSYSPSGGTDTQYF
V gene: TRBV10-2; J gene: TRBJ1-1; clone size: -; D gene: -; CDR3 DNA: TGCGCCAGCTACATCGTATCAGGCACTGAAGCTTTCTTT; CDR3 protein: CASYIVSGTEAFF
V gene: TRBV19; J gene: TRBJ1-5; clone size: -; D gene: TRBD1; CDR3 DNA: TGTGCCAGTAAGAGAGGGGGCAATAGCAATCAGCCCCAGCATTTT; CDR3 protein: CASKRGGNSNQPQHF
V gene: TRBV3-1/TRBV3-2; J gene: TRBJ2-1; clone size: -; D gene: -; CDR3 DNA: TGTGCCAGCAGCCGTTCGCGGACCTACAATGAGCAGTTCTTC; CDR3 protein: CASSRSRTYNEQFF
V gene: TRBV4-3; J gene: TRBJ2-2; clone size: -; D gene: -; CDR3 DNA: TGCGCCAGCAGCATACAGGGAAACACCGGGGAGCTGTTTTTT; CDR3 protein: CASSIQGNTGELFF
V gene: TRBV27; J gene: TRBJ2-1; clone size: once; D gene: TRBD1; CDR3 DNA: TGTGCCAGCAGTTTCGGACAGGGGTATCAGTTCTTC; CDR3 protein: CASSFGQGYQFF
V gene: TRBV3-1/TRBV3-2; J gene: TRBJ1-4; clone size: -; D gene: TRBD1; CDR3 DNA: TGTGCCAGCAGCCAAACCCATACGGGGACAGGGGGGGAAAAACTGTTTTTT; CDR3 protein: CASSQTHTGTGGEKLFF
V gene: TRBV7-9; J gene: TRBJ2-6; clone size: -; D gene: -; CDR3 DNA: TGTGCCAGCAGCTTAGTCAGGGCGGTGAGCTCTGGGGCCAACGTCCTGACTTTC; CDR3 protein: CASSLVRAVSSGANVLTF
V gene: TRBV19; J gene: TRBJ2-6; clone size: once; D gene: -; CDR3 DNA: TGTGCCAGTAGTATAGGAACAGCTGGGGCCAACGTCCTGACTTTC; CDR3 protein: CASSIGTAGANVLTF
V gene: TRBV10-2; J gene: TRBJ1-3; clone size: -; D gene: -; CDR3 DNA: TGCGCCAGCAGACAGACTGGAAACACCATATATTTT; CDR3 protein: CASRQTGNTIYF
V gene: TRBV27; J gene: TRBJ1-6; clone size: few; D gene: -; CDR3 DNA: TGTGCCAGCAGTTTAGTGGACCGAGGGAGTTCACCCCTCCACTTT; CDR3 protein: CASSLVDRGSSPLHF
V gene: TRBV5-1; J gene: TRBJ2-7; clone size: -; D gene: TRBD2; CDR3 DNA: TGCGCCAGCAGCTTTTCCAGCGGGGGGACCTACGAGCAGTACTTC; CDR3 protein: CASSFSSGGTYEQYF
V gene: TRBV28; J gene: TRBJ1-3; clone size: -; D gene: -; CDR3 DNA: TGTGCCAGCACCTCTTCAGGGTTCAATTTATTTGGAAACACCATATATTTT; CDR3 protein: CASTSSGFNLFGNTIYF
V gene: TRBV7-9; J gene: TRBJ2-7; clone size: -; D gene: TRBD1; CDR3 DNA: TGTGCCAGCAGCTTAGATGGGACAGCCTACGAGCAGTACTTC; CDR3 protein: CASSLDGTAYEQYF
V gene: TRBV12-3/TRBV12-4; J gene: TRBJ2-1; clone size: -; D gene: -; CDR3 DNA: TGTGCCAGCAGTTTTCTTCGGGAGCAGCAGTTCTTC; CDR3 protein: CASSFLREQQFF
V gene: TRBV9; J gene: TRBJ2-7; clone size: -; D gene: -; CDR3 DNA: TGTGCCAGCAGCGCTAGTGGACTCCCTACCGACGAGCAGTACTTC; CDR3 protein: CASSASGLPTDEQYF
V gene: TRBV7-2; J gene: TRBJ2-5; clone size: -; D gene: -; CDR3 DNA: TGTGCCAGCAGCCTGCTGCGGGGAGAGACCCAGTACTTC; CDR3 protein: CASSLLRGETQYF
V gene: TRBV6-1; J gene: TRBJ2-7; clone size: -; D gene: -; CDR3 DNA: TGTGCCAGCAGTGAAGGGGCGGGTCCCTACGAGCAGTACTTC; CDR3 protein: CASSEGAGPYEQYF
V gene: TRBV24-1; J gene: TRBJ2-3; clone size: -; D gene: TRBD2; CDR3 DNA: TGTGCCACCAGTGATCTAACTAGCGCCAGAGATACGCAGTATTTT; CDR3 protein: CATSDLTSARDTQYF
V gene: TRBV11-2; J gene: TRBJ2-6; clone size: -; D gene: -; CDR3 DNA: TGTGCCAGCGGGCCCCAGGCGGGGGCCAACGTCCTGACTTTC; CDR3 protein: CASGPQAGANVLTF
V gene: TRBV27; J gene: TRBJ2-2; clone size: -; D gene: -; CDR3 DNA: TGTGCCAGCAGTTTATCGCGCACAGGGAGAGCCGGGGAGCTGTTTTTT; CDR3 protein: CASSLSRTGRAGELFF
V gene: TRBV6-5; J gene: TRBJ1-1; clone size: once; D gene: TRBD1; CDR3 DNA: TGTGCCAGCAGGCTTAAACAGGGGGAGCTCACTGAAGCTTTCTTT; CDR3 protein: CASRLKQGELTEAFF
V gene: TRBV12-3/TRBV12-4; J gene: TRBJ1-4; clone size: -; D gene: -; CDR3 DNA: TGTGCCAGCAGCCCCTGGGGGGGAGAAAAACTGTTTTTT; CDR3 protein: CASSPWGGEKLFF
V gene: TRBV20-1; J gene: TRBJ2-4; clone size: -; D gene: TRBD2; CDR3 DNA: TGCAGTGCTAGTGGCACTAGCGGGATACTAGCCAAAAACATTCAGTACTTC; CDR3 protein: CSASGTSGILAKNIQYF
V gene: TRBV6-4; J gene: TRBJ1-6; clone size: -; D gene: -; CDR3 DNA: TGTGCCAGCAGTGCCCAACAGGGATTAATGGTGGGTTCACCCCTCCACTTT; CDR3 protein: CASSAQQGLMVGSPLHF
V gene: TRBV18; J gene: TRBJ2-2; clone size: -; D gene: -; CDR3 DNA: TGTGCCAGCTCACCATTCGGGGGATACTCTACTCTCGGGGAGCTGTTTTTT; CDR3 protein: CASSPFGGYSTLGELFF
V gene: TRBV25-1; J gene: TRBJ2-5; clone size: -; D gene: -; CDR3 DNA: TGTGCCAGCAGTGAATACATTCGAGGGAGTGGAGAGACCCAGTACTTC; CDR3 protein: CASSEYIRGSGETQYF
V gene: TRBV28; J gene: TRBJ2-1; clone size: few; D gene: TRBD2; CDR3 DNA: TGTGCCAGCAGTTTTGGCCGCGGGGGTGAGCAGTTCTTC; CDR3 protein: CASSFGRGGEQFF
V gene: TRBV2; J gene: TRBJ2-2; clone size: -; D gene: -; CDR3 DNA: TGTGCCAGCAAGGTCTTGGGAGCGAACACCGGGGAGCTGTTTTTT; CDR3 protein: CASKVLGANTGELFF
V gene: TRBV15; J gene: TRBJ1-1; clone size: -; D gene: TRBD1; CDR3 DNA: TGTGCCACCAGCAGATCAAGCGGACAGGGGGCCACTGAAGCTTTCTTT; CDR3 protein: CATSRSSGQGATEAFF
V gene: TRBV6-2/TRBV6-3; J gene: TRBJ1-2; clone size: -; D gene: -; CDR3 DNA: TGTGCCAGCAGCGTAACAGGGTATGGTGGCTACACCTTC; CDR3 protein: CASSVTGYGGYTF
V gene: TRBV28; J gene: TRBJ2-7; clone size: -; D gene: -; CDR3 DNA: TGTGCCAGCAGTGATCGACTCGGGAGCTCCTACGAGCAGTACTTC; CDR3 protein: CASSDRLGSSYEQYF
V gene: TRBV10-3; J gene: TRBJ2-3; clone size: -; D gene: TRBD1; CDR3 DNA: TGTGCCATCAGTGAGTCGACAGGGCCCTCGGGTACGCAGTATTTT; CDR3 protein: CAISESTGPSGTQYF
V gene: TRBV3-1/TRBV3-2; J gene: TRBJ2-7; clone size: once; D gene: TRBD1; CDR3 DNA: TGTGCCAGCAGCCATAATACAGGGGGCGAGCAGTACTTC; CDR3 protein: CASSHNTGGEQYF
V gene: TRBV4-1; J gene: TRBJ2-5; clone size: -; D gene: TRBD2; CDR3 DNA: TGCGCCAGCAGCCAGACTAGCGGAGGAAGAGAGACCCAGTACTTC; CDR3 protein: CASSQTSGGRETQYF
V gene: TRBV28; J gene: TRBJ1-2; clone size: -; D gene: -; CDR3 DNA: TGTGCCAGCAGCCAGACAGGCCCCTATGGCTACACCTTC; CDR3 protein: CASSQTGPYGYTF
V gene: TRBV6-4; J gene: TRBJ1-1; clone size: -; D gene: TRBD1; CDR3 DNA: TGTGCCAGCAGTGATCCCTGGTGGGGACAGCCTATAATGAACACTGAAGCTTTCTTT; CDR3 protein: CASSDPWWGQPIMNTEAFF
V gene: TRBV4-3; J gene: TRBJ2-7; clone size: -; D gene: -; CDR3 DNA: TGCGCCAGCAGCCGGAGTGCTAACTCCTACGAGCAGTACTTC; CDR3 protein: CASSRSANSYEQYF
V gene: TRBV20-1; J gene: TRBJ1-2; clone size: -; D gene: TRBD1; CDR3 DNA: TGCAGTGCTAGTGGACAGGGCGGCTATGGCTACACCTTC; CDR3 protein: CSASGQGGYGYTF
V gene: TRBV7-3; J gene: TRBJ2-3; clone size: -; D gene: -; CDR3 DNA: TGTGCCAGCAGCTTACAGGGGTACACAGATACGCAGTATTTT; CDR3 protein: CASSLQGYTDTQYF
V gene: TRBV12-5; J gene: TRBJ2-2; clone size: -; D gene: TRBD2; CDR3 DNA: TGTGCTAGTGGTTTGGAAAGGAGCGGGAGAGCTCCCGGCGGGGAGCTGTTTTTT; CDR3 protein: CASGLERSGRAPGGELFF
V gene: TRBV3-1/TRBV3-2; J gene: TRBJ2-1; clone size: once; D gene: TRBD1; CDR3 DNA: TGTGCCAGCAGCCGAGACAGGGGGTATTACAATGAGCAGTTCTTC; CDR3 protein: CASSRDRGYYNEQFF